A single sample is the source of the 21 T cell receptor beta chains below, sequenced in a study of T cell responses to AZD1222 COVID-19 vaccine. TCRdb's copy holds only in-frame clones and misses some; the assay was immunoSEQ multiplex PCR. The sample includes roughly 80,000 clones, roughly 90% of them seen just once. This sample comprised peripheral blood, obtained on day 0 of MenACWY control vaccination. All receptors derive from an adult in good health.

This chain links TRBV9 with TRBJ1-5, with D possibly matching TRBD1 (6 bases). Germline V CDR1 and CDR2: SGDLS, YYNGEE. The CDR3 covers 15 residues. Trimming took 0 bases from V and 5 from J, leaving 12 bases between them. The CDR3 is CASSVEGDIYQPQHF. CDR3 bases: TGTGCCAGCAGCGTAGAGGGGGATATTTATCAGCCCCAGCATTTT.

V is TRBV28 and J is TRBJ1-3; D is uncertain. The germline CDR1 and CDR2 sequences are MDHEN and SYDVKM. The V end was cut by 4 bases, the J end by 0 bases, with 13 bases between. The CDR3 has 16 amino acids. The CDR3 loop reads CASSSPRGISGNTIYF. The CDR3 coding sequence is TGTGCCAGCAGTTCCCCGCGGGGAATCTCTGGAAACACCATATATTTT.

The chain couples TRBV11-2 to TRBJ2-7; D perhaps matches TRBD1 (5 bases). V was cut by 4 bases and J by 3 bases, with 19 bases left in between. This CDR3 region has 16 residues. From germline, CDR1 is SGHAT and CDR2 FQNNGV. Here the CDR3 reads CASSSPSYRFRYEQYF. The CDR3 DNA reads as TGTGCCAGCAGCTCCCCCAGTTACAGGTTTCGCTACGAGCAGTACTTC.

The chain carries TRBV19 and TRBJ1-1; D is unclear. This CDR3 is built from 14 residues. The V end was cut by 8 bases, the J end by 5 bases, with 18 bases between. Germline CDR1 is LNHDA and CDR2 is SQIVND (reference sequence). DNA for the CDR3: TGTGCCAGTGGATCGTTCAAGGCCCGAACTGAAGCTTTCTTT. It specifies CASGSFKARTEAFF.

The V gene is TRBV21-1, the J gene TRBJ1-2. TRBV21-1 is a pseudogene locus. CDR3 length: 14 amino acids. The CDR3 region is CASSREEGKYGYTF. The CDR3 region has the DNA TGTGCCAGCAGCAGAGAGGAGGGGAAGTATGGCTACACCTTC.

This chain joins TRBV4-1 and TRBJ1-1; D ambiguous. This CDR3 has 13 amino acids. V lost 3 bases and J 5 bases, leaving 10 bases between the germline ends. The germline CDR1 and CDR2 sequences are MGHRA and YSYEKL. CDR3 coding DNA: TGCGCCAGCAGCCAGCCGGACGGGACTGAAGCTTTCTTT. Protein product: CASSQPDGTEAFF.

The chain recombines TRBV28 with TRBJ1-5, with 11 bases aligning to TRBD1. J lost 6 bases, V lost 5 bases, and 9 bases had no gene match. Germline V gene lookup returns CDR1 MDHEN and CDR2 SYDVKM. CDR3 size: 16 residues. The DNA for the CDR3 is TGTGCCAGCAGTCCCGGGGACAGGGGGAGAAGTCAGCCCCAGCATTTT. Translating it yields CASSPGDRGRSQPQHF.

The V call is TRBV9, the J call TRBJ1-4, with D uncertain. V was shortened by 0 bases and J by 0 bases, with 6 bases between the two germline ends. The CDR3 has 15 residues. Germline V gene sequence: CDR1 SGDLS, CDR2 YYNGEE. In nucleotides, the CDR3 is TGTGCCAGCAGCGTAGCTGTCTCAACTAATGAAAAACTGTTTTTT. This translates into CASSVAVSTNEKLFF.

V is TRBV27 and J is TRBJ1-6; D not certain. The germline V gene has CDR1 MNHEY and CDR2 SMNVEV (reference sequence). CDR3 length: 15 amino acids. V shed 6 bases and J shed 0 bases, with 9 bases lying between them. The CDR3 DNA reads TGTGCCAGCAGAAGGGAGCCCTCCTATAATTCACCCCTCCACTTT. Protein product: CASRREPSYNSPLHF.

The genes are TRBV29-1 and TRBJ2-7; D call uncertain. CDR3 length: 11 residues. V gave up 4 bases and J gave up 0 bases, with 4 bases separating them. CDR1 is SQVTM and CDR2 is ANQGSEA in the germline V gene. The CDR3: CSVAHSYEQYF. The DNA for the CDR3 is TGCAGCGTTGCTCACTCCTACGAGCAGTACTTC.

The V call is TRBV7-9, the J call TRBJ2-5; 10 positions match TRBD2. The CDR3 sequence is 15 residues long. Germline CDR1 reads SEHNR; CDR2 reads FQNEAQ (reference sequence). V lost 4 bases to trimming and J lost 1 base; unmatched junction nucleotides: 3. Here the CDR3 reads CASSSGLAAQETQYF. As DNA, the CDR3 is TGTGCCAGCAGCTCTGGACTAGCGGCCCAAGAGACCCAGTACTTC.

V usage is TRBV7-9 and J usage is TRBJ1-2; D remains ambiguous. The germline V gene has CDR1 SEHNR and CDR2 FQNEAQ (reference sequence). V was trimmed by 3 bases and J by 4 bases, leaving 12 bases between them. The CDR3 runs 14 residues. The CDR3 reads CASSFPGPAYGYTF. CDR3 DNA: TGTGCCAGCAGCTTCCCTGGGCCAGCCTATGGCTACACCTTC.

The chain joins TRBV7-9 to TRBJ1-5; D is possibly TRBD1 (5 bases). The V end was cut by 1 base, the J end by 7 bases, with 11 bases between. CDR3 length: 14 residues. Looked up from germline, CDR1 is SEHNR and CDR2 is FQNEAQ (reference sequence). DNA of the CDR3: TGTGCCAGCAGCTTAGGATCAGGGAACCAGCCCCAGCATTTT. This sequence encodes CASSLGSGNQPQHF. The full variable domain, with the rest looked up from reference TRBV7-9 and TRBJ1-5, is DTGVSQNPRHKITKRGQNVTFRCDPISEHNRLYWYRQTLGQGPEFLTYFQNEAQLEKSRLLSDRFSAERPKGSFSTLEIQRTEQGDSAMYLCASSLGSGNQPQHFGDGTRLSIL.

The chain has TRBV27 and TRBJ2-7; 10 nucleotides agree with TRBD1. Germline trimming cut 3 bases from V and 7 bases from J; bases unmatched to any gene: 6. The CDR3 is made up of 14 amino acids. In germline, CDR1 is MNHEY, CDR2 SMNVEV (reference sequence). The CDR3 DNA reads as TGTGCCAGCAGTTTCGACAGGGGGCTAAGGGAGCAGTACTTC. Amino acids: CASSFDRGLREQYF.

The CDR3 DNA follows: TGTGCCAGCACCCACGGGACAGGGGATGAAAAACTGTTTTTT. It yields the protein CASTHGTGDEKLFF. This rearrangement joins TRBV5-6 to TRBJ1-4, with 10 positions matching TRBD1. V gave up 6 bases and J gave up 6 bases; unmatched junction bases: 5. The CDR3 spans 14 residues. Germline assignment: CDR1 SGHDT and CDR2 YYEEEE.

V and J are TRBV20-1 and TRBJ1-2; D is uncertain. Trimming left V 3 bases short and J 4 bases short, with 15 bases between. The CDR3 has 14 amino acids. Germline values: CDR1 DFQATT, CDR2 SNEGSKA (reference sequence). The DNA of the CDR3 is TGCAGTGCTAGTACCCCAGACACTCTCTATGGCTACACCTTC. Translated: CSASTPDTLYGYTF.

This clone was counted a single time. The CDR3 is CASSESGVTQYF. The CDR3 region has the DNA TGCGCCAGCAGTGAGTCAGGAGTTACGCAGTATTTT. The V gene is TRBV10-2, the J gene TRBJ2-3, with unresolved D. The CDR3 has 12 residues. V was trimmed by 0 bases and J by 8 bases, leaving 6 bases between them. Germline V gene lookup returns CDR1 WSHSY and CDR2 SAAADI.

This clone showed up just a few times. The chain recombines TRBV19 with TRBJ1-1; 9 bases are a match to TRBD1. The V and J ends lost 3 bases and 0 bases, in that order; junction bases with no gene match: 5. CDR3 length: 16 residues. Germline V CDR1 and CDR2: LNHDA, SQIVND (reference sequence). DNA of the CDR3: TGTGCCAGTAGTATTCGGACAGGGGCGGTGAACACTGAAGCTTTCTTT. Residues: CASSIRTGAVNTEAFF.

V is TRBV5-1 and J is TRBJ1-2; D gene ambiguous. With 3 bases removed from V and 8 bases from J, the gap between germline ends came to 17 bases. The germline V gene encodes CDR1 SGHRS and CDR2 YFSETQ. This CDR3 has 14 residues. CDR3 DNA sequence: TGCGCCAGCAGCTCGGAACCCCGCATGGGGGGCTACACCTTC. Its protein product is CASSSEPRMGGYTF.

The V and J genes are TRBV7-2 and TRBJ1-1; no firm D call. The V end was cut by 0 bases, the J end by 6 bases, with 11 bases between. This CDR3 contains 14 residues. Germline-derived CDR1 and CDR2 are SGHTA and FQGNSA. CDR3 in DNA: TGTGCCAGCAGCTTAGCGTGGGGTGCAGCTGAAGCTTTCTTT. This gives the protein CASSLAWGAAEAFF.

This clone has only a few counts. The DNA for the CDR3 is TGTGCCAGCAGTTTGGCTGGGCAGGGGGCGCGAGGCTACACCTTC. Its protein product is CASSLAGQGARGYTF. The genes are TRBV6-2 or TRBV6-3 and TRBJ1-2; 8 nucleotides agree with TRBD1. J was trimmed by 8 bases and V by 4 bases; bases with no gene match: 12. The CDR3 extends over 15 amino acids. Per the germline V gene, CDR1 is MNHEY and CDR2 is SVGEGT.